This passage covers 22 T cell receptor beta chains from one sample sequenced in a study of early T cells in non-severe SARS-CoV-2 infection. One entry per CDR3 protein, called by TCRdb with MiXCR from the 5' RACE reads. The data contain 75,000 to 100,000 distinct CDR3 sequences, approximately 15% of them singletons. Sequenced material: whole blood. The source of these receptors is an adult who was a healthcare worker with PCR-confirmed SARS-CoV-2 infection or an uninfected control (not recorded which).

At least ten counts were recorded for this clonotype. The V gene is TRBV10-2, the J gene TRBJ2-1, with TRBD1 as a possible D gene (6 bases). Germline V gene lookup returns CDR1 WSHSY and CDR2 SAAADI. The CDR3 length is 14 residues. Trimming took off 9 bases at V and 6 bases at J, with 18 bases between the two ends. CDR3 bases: TGCGCCAGTGCGAATGGCCCCAGGGGCAATGAGCAGTTCTTC. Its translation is CASANGPRGNEQFF.

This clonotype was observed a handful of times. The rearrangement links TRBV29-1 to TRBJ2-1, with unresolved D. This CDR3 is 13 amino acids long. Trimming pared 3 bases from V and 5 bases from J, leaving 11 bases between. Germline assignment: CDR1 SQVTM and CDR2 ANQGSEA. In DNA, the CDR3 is TGCAGCGTTGATGTAGCTAGAGACAATGAGCAGTTCTTC. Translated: CSVDVARDNEQFF.

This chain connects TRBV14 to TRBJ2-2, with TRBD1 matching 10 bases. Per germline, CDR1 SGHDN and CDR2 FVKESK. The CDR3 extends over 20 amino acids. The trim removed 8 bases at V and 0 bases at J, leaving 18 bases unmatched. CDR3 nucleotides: TGTGCCAGCTCCGTACGGGACAGGGGCCACCTGTTCGCGAACACCGGGGAGCTGTTTTTT. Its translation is CASSVRDRGHLFANTGELFF.

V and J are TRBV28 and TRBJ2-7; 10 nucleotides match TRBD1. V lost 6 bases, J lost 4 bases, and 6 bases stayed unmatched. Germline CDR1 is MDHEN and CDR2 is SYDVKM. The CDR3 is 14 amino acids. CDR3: CASRPGQGIYEQYF. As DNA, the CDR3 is TGTGCCAGCAGACCGGGACAGGGGATTTACGAGCAGTACTTC.

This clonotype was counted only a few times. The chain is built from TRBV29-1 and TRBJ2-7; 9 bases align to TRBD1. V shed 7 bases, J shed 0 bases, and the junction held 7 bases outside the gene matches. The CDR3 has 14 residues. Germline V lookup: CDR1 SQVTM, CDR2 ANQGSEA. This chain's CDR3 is CSAYGTGPSYEQYF. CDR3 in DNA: TGCAGCGCCTACGGGACAGGGCCCTCCTACGAGCAGTACTTC.

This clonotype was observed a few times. CDR3 sequence reads: CASSRAGTTETQYF. For the CDR3, the DNA is TGTGCCAGCAGTCGAGCCGGGACAACAGAGACCCAGTACTTC. V gene TRBV27 combines with J gene TRBJ2-5; possible D gene TRBD1, 6 bases. This CDR3 is built from 14 residues. The V end was cut by 5 bases, the J end by 4 bases, with 14 bases between. CDR1 is MNHEY and CDR2 is SMNVEV in the germline V gene (reference sequence).

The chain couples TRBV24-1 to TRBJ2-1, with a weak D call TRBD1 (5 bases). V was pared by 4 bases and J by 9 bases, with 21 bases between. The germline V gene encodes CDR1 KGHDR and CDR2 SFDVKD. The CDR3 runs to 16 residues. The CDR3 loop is CATSDRTRAGTSEQFF. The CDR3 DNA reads TGTGCCACCAGTGACCGAACCAGGGCCGGAACAAGTGAGCAGTTCTTC.

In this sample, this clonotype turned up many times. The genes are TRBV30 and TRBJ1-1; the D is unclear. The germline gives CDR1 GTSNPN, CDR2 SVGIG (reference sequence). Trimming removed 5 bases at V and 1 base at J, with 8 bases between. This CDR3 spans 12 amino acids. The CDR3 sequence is CAWYRGNTEAFF. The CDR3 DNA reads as TGTGCCTGGTACAGAGGGAACACTGAAGCTTTCTTT.

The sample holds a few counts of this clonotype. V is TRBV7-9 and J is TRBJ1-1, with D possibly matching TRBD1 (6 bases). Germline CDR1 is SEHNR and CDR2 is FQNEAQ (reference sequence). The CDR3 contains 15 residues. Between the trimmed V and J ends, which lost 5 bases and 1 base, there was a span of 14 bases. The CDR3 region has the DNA TGTGCCAGCAGCCTCCGCGGGACACAGAACACTGAAGCTTTCTTT. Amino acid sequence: CASSLRGTQNTEAFF.

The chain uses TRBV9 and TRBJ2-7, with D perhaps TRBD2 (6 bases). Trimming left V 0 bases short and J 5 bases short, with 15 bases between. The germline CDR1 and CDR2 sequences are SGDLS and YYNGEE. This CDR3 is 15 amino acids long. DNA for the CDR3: TGTGCCAGCAGCGTAGCTGGGACTTGGGACCACGAGCAGTACTTC. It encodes CASSVAGTWDHEQYF. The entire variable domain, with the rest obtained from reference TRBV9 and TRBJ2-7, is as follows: DSGVTQTPKHLITATGQRVTLRCSPRSGDLSVYWYQQSLDQGLQFLIQYYNGEERAKGNILERFSAQQFPDLHSELNLSSLELGDSALYFCASSVAGTWDHEQYFGPGTRLTVT.

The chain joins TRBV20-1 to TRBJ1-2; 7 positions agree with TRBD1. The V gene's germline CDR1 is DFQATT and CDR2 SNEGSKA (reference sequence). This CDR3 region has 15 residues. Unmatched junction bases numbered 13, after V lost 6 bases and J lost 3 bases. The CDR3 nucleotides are TGCAGTGCCCTAACCCGACAGGGCGAAGACTATGGCTACACCTTC. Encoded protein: CSALTRQGEDYGYTF.

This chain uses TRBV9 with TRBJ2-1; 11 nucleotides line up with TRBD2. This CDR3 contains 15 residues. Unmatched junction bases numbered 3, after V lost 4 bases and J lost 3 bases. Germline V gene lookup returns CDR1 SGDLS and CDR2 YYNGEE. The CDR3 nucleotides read TGTGCCAGCAGCCCTAGCGGGAGGAACTACAATGAGCAGTTCTTC. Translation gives CASSPSGRNYNEQFF.

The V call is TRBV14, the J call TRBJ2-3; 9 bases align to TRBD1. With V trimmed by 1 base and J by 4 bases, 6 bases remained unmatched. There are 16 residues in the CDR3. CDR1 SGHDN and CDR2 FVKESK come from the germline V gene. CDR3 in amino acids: CASSQGGTGNSDTQYF. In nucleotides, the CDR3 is TGTGCCAGCAGCCAAGGAGGGACAGGGAATTCAGATACGCAGTATTTT. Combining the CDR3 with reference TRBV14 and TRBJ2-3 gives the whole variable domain EAGVTQFPSHSVIEKGQTVTLRCDPISGHDNLYWYRRVMGKEIKFLLHFVKESKQDESGMPNNRFLAERTGGTYSTLKVQPAELEDSGVYFCASSQGGTGNSDTQYFGPGTRLTVL.

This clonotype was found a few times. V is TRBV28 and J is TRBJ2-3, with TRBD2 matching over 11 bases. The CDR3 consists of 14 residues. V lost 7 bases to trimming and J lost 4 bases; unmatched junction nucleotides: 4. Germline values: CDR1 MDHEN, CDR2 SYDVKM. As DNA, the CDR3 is TGTGCCAGCAAACTAGCGGGAGCCGCAGATACGCAGTATTTT. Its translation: CASKLAGAADTQYF.

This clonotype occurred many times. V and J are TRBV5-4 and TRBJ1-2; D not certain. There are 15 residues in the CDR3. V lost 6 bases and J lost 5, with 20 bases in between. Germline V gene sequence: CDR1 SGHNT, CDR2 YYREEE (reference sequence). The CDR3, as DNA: TGTGCCAGCAACCTGGACCCCACGGTTAATTATGGCTACACCTTC. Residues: CASNLDPTVNYGYTF.

CDR3 DNA: TGTGCCAGCAGTGAAGGGAGCCCCGCGGGAGGCTACACCTTC. Protein sequence: CASSEGSPAGGYTF. The chain is built from TRBV6-1 and TRBJ1-2; no clear D gene. Germline V lookup: CDR1 MNHNS, CDR2 SASEGT. This CDR3 contains 14 residues. Trimming stripped 1 base from V and 8 bases from J, with 14 bases between.

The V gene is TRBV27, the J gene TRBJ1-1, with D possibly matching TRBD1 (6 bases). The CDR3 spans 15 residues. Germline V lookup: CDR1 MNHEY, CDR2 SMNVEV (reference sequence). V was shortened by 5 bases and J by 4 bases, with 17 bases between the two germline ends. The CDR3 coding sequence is TGTGCCAGCAGTCCTTCGACAGGTGGCGGCACTGAAGCTTTCTTT. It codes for CASSPSTGGGTEAFF.

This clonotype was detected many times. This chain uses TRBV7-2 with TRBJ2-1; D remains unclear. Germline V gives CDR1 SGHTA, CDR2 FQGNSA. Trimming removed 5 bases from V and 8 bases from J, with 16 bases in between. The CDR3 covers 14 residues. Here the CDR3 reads CASSPVKSRDEQFF. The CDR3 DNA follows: TGTGCCAGCAGCCCCGTTAAAAGCCGCGATGAGCAGTTCTTC.

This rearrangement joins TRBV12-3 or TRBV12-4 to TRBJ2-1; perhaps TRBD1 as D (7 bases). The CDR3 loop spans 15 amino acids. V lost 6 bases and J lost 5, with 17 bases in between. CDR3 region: CASSIPGGINNEQFF. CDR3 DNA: TGTGCCAGCAGCATCCCAGGGGGGATCAACAATGAGCAGTTCTTC.

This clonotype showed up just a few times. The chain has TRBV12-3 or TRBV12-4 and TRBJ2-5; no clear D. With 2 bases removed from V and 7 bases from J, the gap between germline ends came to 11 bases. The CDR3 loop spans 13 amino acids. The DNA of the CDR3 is TGTGCCAGCAGTTTAATGGGCCTTTCGACCCAGTACTTC. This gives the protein CASSLMGLSTQYF.

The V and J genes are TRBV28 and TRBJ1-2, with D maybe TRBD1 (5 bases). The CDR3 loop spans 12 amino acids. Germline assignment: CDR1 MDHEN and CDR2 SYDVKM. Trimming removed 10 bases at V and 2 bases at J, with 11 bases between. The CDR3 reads CATTGGNYGYTF. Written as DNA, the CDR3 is TGTGCCACCACGGGGGGGAACTATGGCTACACCTTC.

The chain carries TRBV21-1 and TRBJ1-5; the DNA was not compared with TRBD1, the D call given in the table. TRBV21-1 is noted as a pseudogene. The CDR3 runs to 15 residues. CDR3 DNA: TGTGCCAGCAGCAACCCCCCGTATAGCAATCAGCCCCAGCATTTT. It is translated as CASSNPPYSNQPQHF.